The T cell receptor (beta chain) under discussion was sequenced for a study of T cell clones after liver transplantation. As for the study in general: Timepoints were pre-transplant, pre-withdrawal, and after withdrawal was completed or failed.

TCRdb keeps only in-frame clones here, not all; method: immunoSEQ multiplex PCR. The profile shows 55,000 to 70,000 clones, 80% to 95% of them singletons. The receptor was derived from a human patient who received a liver transplant. A subset of T cells may come from the graft donor. The sequences come from CD4+ T cells from blood, collected around 27 months after liver transplant.

This chain's CDR3 is CASSSARGYNEQFF. CDR3 sequence (DNA): TGTGCCAGCAGCTCCGCCCGCGGGTACAATGAGCAGTTCTTC. The chain combines TRBV11-3 with TRBJ2-1; possible D gene TRBD2, 5 bases. CDR3 length: 14 residues. Germline V gene lookup returns CDR1 SGHNT and CDR2 YENEEA. Trimming shortened V by 4 bases and J by 4 bases, and 11 bases separated the two germline ends.